Below are 5 T cell receptor beta chains sequenced from a single sample in a study of blood T cell repertoires in COVID-19. Some clones are missing from TCRdb's copy, which holds only in-frame ones; the method was immunoSEQ multiplex PCR. The sample records about 220,000 clones, roughly 90% being singletons. The sample comprised peripheral blood. The source is a man between 35 and 55 years old with active or convalescent COVID-19.

The V and J genes are TRBV27 and TRBJ1-5, with 7 bases lining up with TRBD1. This CDR3 has 15 amino acids. The germline gives CDR1 MNHEY, CDR2 SMNVEV (reference sequence). After removal of 2 bases from V and 3 bases from J, the junction contained 4 bases not matched to a gene. The CDR3 loop is CASSLNRGDNQPQHF. CDR3 coding DNA: TGTGCCAGCAGTTTAAACAGGGGTGACAATCAGCCCCAGCATTTT.

The V and J genes are TRBV4-1 and TRBJ2-7, with D maybe TRBD1 (5 bases). Germline CDR1 MGHRA, CDR2 YSYEKL. Trimming took off 0 bases at V and 6 bases at J, with 18 bases between the two ends. CDR3 length: 16 amino acids. The CDR3 nucleotides read TGCGCCAGCAGCCAAGAAGGGTCAGGGCCTGAAGGCGAGCAGTACTTC. It encodes CASSQEGSGPEGEQYF.

V gene TRBV3-1 (or the pseudogene TRBV3-2) combines with J gene TRBJ2-2, with D uncertain. This CDR3 is built from 12 residues. V shed 1 base and J shed 6 bases, with 3 bases lying between them. Germline V gene lookup returns CDR1 LGHDT and CDR2 YNNKEL (reference sequence). As DNA, the CDR3 is TGTGCCAGCAGCCAAGCAGCCGGGGAGCTGTTTTTT. This translates into CASSQAAGELFF.

The chain links TRBV27 to TRBJ1-2, with TRBD1 identical over 9 bases. This CDR3 has 14 residues. V was clipped by 4 bases and J by 8 bases; unmatched bases: 8. The germline CDR1 and CDR2 sequences are MNHEY and SMNVEV (reference sequence). CDR3 in DNA: TGTGCCAGCAGTTCCCGGGACAGGGTAGGCGGCTACACCTTC. Residues: CASSSRDRVGGYTF.

The rearrangement links TRBV28 to TRBJ1-1; D is possibly TRBD1 (5 bases). Germline CDR1 and CDR2: MDHEN and SYDVKM. The CDR3 consists of 14 residues. The V and J ends lost 2 bases and 4 bases respectively, with 11 bases between them. The DNA for the CDR3 is TGTGCCAGCAGTTTAGGAGGGGTTATCACTGAAGCTTTCTTT. This encodes CASSLGGVITEAFF. The complete variable domain, with remaining parts taken from reference TRBV28 and TRBJ1-1, reads DVKVTQSSRYLVKRTGEKVFLECVQDMDHENMFWYRQDPGLGLRLIYFSYDVKMKEKGDIPEGYSVSREKKERFSLILESASTNQTSMYLCASSLGGVITEAFFGQGTRLTVV.